The sequence of this TCR beta chain was determined in a study of blood T cells in healthy people across ages. Germline V CDR1 and CDR2: SNHLY, FYNNEI. Trimming took 0 bases from V and 13 from J, leaving 13 bases between them. The CDR3 consists of 12 residues. This clonotype came up once. PCR was performed a second time for about 6 to 11 cycles using a sample-barcoded 5' primer and a J-beta primer mix. One entry per CDR3 protein, called by TCRdb with MiXCR from the 5' RACE reads. The sample carries hundreds of thousands of distinct CDR3 sequences, approximately 26% recorded once. The same sample was also studied in work on T cells of mothers and their children.

The sample taken for sequencing was blood. The chain joins TRBV2 to TRBJ2-7; D is uncertain. The sequence was collected from a boy aged 2 to 10 in good health. CDR3 amino acids: CASSEARKVPYF. CDR3 bases: TGTGCCAGCAGTGAAGCGCGGAAGGTGCCCTACTTC.